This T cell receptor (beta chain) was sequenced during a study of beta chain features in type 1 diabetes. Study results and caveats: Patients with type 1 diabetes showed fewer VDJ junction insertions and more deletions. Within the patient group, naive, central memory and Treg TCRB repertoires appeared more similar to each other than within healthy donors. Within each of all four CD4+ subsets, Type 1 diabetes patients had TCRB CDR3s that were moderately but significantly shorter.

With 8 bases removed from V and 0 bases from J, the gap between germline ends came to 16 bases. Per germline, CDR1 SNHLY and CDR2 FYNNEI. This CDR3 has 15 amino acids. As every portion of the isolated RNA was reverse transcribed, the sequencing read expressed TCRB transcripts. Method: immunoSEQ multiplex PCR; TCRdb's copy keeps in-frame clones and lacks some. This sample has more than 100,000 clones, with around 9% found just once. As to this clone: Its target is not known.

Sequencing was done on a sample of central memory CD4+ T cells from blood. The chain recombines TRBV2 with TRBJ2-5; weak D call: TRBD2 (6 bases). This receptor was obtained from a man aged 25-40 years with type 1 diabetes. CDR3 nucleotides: TGTGCCAGCGTTAAGGGCGGGGAGTACCAAGAGACCCAGTACTTC. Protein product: CASVKGGEYQETQYF. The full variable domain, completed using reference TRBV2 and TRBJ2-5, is EPEVTQTPSHQVTQMGQEVILRCVPISNHLYFYWYRQILGQKVEFLVSFYNNEISEKSEIFDDQFSVERPDGSNFTLKIRSTKLEDSAMYFCASVKGGEYQETQYFGPGTRLLVL.